This T cell receptor (beta chain) comes out of a study of blood T cell repertoires in COVID-19. Overall study context: Samples of COVID-19 (acute and convalescent) were obtained from the United States, Italy and Spain. In each case, the material was cDNA or gDNA derived from T cells, B-cell-depleted T cells, or PBMCs.

V gave up 6 bases and J gave up 8 bases; unmatched junction bases: 3. Per germline, CDR1 MNHEY and CDR2 SVGEGT. The CDR3 runs 12 residues. Methods used by the authors: Counts of nucleated cells, estimated from reference gene primer amplification, were obtained. The assay was immunoSEQ multiplex PCR, and TCRdb's table has in-frame clones only and misses some. V and J calls and clone size are given by that table; D and trimming were obtained from the DNA. The sample holds approximately 90,000 clones, less than 90% seen once. V gene TRBV6-2 or TRBV6-3 combines with J gene TRBJ1-4, with 7 bases aligning to TRBD1. The sample comprised peripheral blood. The source is an older man with active or convalescent COVID-19. Here the CDR3 reads CASSEQGEKLFF. The CDR3 nucleotides read TGTGCCAGCAGCGAACAGGGGGAAAAACTGTTTTTT.